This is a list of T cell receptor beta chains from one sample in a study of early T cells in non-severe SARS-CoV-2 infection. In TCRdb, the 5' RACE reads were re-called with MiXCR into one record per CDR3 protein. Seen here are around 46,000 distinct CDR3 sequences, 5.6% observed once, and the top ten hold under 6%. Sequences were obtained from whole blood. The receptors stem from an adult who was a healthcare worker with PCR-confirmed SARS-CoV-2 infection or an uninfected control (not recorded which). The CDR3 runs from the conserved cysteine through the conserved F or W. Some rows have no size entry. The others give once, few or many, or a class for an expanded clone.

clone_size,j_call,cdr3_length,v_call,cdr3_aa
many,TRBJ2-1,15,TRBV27,CASSLGAGAYNEQFF
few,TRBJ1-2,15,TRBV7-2,CASSLERVMTPGYTF
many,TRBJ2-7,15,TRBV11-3,CASSLRGAPTYEQYF
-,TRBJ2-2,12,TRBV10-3,CAITTDTGELFF
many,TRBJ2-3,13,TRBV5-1,CASSDRRADTQYF
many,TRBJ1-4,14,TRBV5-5,CASSFRMENEKLFF
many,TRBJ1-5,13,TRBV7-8,CASSLAGGQPQHF
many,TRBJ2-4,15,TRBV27,CASSLTPGAQDIQYF
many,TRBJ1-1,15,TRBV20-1,CSARDVDRGLTEAFF
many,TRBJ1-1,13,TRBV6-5,CASWSRGDTEAFF
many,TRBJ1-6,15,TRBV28,CATRTNGRGGVPLHF
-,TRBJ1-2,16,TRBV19,CASSIGPRAHGYGYTF
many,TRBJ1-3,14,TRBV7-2,CASSLRGTAFTIYF
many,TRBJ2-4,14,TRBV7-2,CASSSGVAKNIQYF
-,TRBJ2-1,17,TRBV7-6,CASSSLTSGRAYNEQFF
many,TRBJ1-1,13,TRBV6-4,CASSVQVNTEAFF
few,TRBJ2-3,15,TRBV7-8,CASSLVGVGTDTQYF
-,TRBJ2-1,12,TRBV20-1,CSARDTPRRQFF
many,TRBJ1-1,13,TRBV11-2,CASSLLRGTEAFF
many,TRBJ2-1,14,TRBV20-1,CSALGGRVYNEQFF
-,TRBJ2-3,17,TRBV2,CASSEAPPGQGADTQYF
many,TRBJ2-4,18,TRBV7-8,CASSPRTGTKIAKNIQYF
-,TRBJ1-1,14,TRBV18,CASSRGQPNTEAFF
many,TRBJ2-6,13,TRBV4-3,CASSQILRAVLTF
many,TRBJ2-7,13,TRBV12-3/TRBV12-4,CASQDITYYEQYF
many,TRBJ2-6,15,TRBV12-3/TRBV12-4,CASSPRVSGANVLTF
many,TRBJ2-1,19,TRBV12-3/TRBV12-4,CASSPRGGGGRGAYNEQFF
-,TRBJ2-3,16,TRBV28,CASSLRTGGFADTQYF
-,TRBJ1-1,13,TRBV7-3,CASSFGRVTEAFF
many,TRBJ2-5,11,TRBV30,CAWSGSRTQYF
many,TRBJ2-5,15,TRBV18,CASSPRGRNQETQYF
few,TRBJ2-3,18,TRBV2,CASPEVRGLRTSTDTQYF
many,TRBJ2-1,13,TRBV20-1,CSAIRVPLDEQFF
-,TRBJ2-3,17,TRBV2,CASSEGRTSAFTDTQYF
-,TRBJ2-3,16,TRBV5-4,CASSSPSGPSTDTQYF